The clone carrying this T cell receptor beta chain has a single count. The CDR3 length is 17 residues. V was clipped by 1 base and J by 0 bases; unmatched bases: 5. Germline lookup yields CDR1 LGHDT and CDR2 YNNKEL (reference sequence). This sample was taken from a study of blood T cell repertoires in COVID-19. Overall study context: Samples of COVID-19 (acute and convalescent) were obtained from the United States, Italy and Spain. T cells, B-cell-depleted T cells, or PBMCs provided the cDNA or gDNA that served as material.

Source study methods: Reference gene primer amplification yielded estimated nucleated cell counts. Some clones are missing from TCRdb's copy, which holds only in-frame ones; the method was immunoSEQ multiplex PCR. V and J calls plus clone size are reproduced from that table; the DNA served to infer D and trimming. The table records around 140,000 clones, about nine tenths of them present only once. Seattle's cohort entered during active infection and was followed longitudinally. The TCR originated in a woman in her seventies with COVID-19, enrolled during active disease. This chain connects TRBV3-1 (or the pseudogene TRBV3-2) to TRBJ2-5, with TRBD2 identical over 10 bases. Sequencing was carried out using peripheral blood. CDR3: CASSQALAGVYQETQYF. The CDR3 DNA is TGTGCCAGCAGCCAAGCCCTAGCGGGGGTATACCAAGAGACCCAGTACTTC.